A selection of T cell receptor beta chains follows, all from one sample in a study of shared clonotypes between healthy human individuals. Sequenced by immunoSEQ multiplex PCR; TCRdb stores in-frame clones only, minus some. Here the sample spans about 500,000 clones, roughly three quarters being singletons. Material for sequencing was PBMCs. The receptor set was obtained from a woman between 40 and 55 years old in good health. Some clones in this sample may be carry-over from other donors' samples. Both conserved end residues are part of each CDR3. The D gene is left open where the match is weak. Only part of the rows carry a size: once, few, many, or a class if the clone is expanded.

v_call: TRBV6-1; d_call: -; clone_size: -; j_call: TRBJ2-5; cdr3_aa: CASSDTTPQETQYF; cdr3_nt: TGTGCCAGCAGCGACACAACACCCCAAGAGACCCAGTACTTC
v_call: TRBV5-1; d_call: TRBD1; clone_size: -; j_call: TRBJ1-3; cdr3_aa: CASSLGTGASGNTIYF; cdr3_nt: TGCGCCAGCAGCTTGGGGACAGGAGCTTCTGGAAACACCATATATTTT
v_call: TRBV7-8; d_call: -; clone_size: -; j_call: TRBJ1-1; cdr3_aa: CASSLASGGAFF; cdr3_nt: TGTGCCAGCAGCTTAGCATCGGGGGGAGCTTTCTTT
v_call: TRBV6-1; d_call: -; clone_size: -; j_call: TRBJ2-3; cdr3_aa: CASSTLPSTDTQYF; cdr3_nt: TGTGCCAGCAGTACGCTCCCCAGCACAGATACGCAGTATTTT
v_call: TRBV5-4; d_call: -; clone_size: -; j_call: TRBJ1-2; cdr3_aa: CASSLGRGASHGYTF; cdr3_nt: TGTGCCAGCAGCTTGGGGCGGGGGGCGTCCCATGGCTACACCTTC
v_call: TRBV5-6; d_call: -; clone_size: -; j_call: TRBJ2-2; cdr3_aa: CASSLALANTGELFF; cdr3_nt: TGTGCCAGCAGCTTGGCTCTAGCCAACACCGGGGAGCTGTTTTTT
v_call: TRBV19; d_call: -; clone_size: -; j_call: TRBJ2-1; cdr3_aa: CASSIGLGIFNEQFF; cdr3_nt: TGTGCCAGTAGTATAGGACTAGGGATCTTCAATGAGCAGTTCTTC
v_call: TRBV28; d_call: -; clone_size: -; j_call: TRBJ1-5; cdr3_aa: CASSLLVRVGNQPQHF; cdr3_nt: TGTGCCAGCAGTTTACTTGTGAGAGTAGGCAATCAGCCCCAGCATTTT
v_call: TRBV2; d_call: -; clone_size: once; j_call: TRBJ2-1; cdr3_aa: CASSLFSEQFF; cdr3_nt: TGTGCCAGCAGCTTATTTTCGGAGCAGTTCTTC
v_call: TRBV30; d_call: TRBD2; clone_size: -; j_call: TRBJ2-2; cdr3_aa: CAWSVGLAGTGELFF; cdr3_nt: TGTGCCTGGAGTGTAGGACTAGCGGGAACCGGGGAGCTGTTTTTT
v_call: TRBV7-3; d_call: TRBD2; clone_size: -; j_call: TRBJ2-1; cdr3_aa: CASSWLGGGSWNEQFF; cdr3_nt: TGTGCCAGCAGCTGGTTGGGTGGCGGGAGTTGGAATGAGCAGTTCTTC